These 32 T cell receptor beta chains were all obtained from the same sample, sequenced in a study of blood T cell repertoires in COVID-19. Some clones are missing from TCRdb's copy, which holds only in-frame ones; the method was immunoSEQ multiplex PCR. This table holds fewer than 450,000 clones, about 90% found once. Sequencing input: peripheral blood. The receptor source for this set is a woman between 65 and 79 years old with COVID-19, enrolled during active disease.

The chain recombines TRBV6-5 with TRBJ1-1; D gene uncertain. Trimming pared 2 bases from V and 1 base from J, leaving 11 bases between. Germline values: CDR1 MNHEY, CDR2 SVGAGI. The CDR3 has 15 amino acids. The CDR3 region has the DNA TGTGCCAGCAGTTACGCCGGACGGGAGAACACTGAAGCTTTCTTT. It specifies CASSYAGRENTEAFF.

CDR3: CASSPPPGTESLSVYEQYF. In DNA, the CDR3 is TGTGCCAGCAGCCCACCCCCCGGGACAGAAAGTCTAAGCGTCTACGAGCAGTACTTC. This chain joins TRBV11-2 and TRBJ2-7; 7 bases are shared with TRBD1. The trim removed 5 bases at V and 3 bases at J, leaving 22 bases unmatched. This CDR3 contains 19 residues. From germline, CDR1 is SGHAT and CDR2 FQNNGV.

The chain combines TRBV3-1 (or the pseudogene TRBV3-2) with TRBJ1-3; D is unclear. The V end lost 2 bases, the J end lost 2 bases, and 4 bases lay between the germline ends. The germline gives CDR1 LGHDT, CDR2 YNNKEL (reference sequence). This CDR3 spans 13 amino acids. The CDR3 bases are TGTGCCAGCAGCCAAATTACTGGAAACACCATATATTTT. It yields the protein CASSQITGNTIYF.

This clone was seen only once. In DNA form, the CDR3 reads TGCGCCAGCAGCCAAGATGCGGTGGCCGTCTATGGCTACACCTTC. Protein: CASSQDAVAVYGYTF. V usage is TRBV4-1 and J usage is TRBJ1-2; D uncertain. This CDR3 region has 15 residues. The V gene lost 0 bases and the J gene lost 4 bases, with 12 bases spanning the gap. Germline V gene data show CDR1 as MGHRA and CDR2 as YSYEKL.

The CDR3 loop reads CASGLITGTGTPGWDTIYF. In nucleotides, the CDR3 is TGTGCTAGTGGTTTGATTACCGGGACAGGTACGCCAGGATGGGACACCATATATTTT. V gene TRBV12-5 combines with J gene TRBJ1-3; 8 bases fit TRBD1. The CDR3 has 19 amino acids. The germline CDR1 and CDR2 sequences are LGHNT and FRNRAP. Trimming took 2 bases from V and 8 from J; bases not matched to a gene: 20.

The chain uses TRBV3-1 (or the pseudogene TRBV3-2) and TRBJ1-2; 7 bases match TRBD1. The length of the CDR3 is 15 residues. Germline CDR1 is LGHDT and CDR2 is YNNKEL (reference sequence). V shed 0 bases, J shed 10 bases, and the junction held 11 bases outside the gene matches. CDR3 sequence (DNA): TGTGCCAGCAGCCAAGATCCCCTCGGACAGGCCCCCTACACCTTC. It is translated as CASSQDPLGQAPYTF.

The rearrangement joins TRBV24-1 to TRBJ1-2; 7 nucleotides agree with TRBD1. The CDR3 has 16 amino acids. J lost 0 bases, V lost 2 bases, and 5 bases had no gene match. CDR1 and CDR2 from the germline V gene are KGHDR and SFDVKD. The CDR3 reads CATSDWDGTANYGYTF. As DNA, the CDR3 is TGTGCCACCAGTGATTGGGACGGGACAGCTAACTATGGCTACACCTTC.

The genes are TRBV7-2 and TRBJ1-6; 7 nucleotides agree with TRBD1. V shed 1 base and J 3 bases; nucleotides not matched to a gene: 3. The length of the CDR3 is 16 residues. Germline CDR1 reads SGHTA; CDR2 reads FQGNSA. This CDR3 is CASSLVGGDYNSPLHF. CDR3 sequence (DNA): TGTGCCAGCAGCTTAGTAGGGGGCGACTATAATTCACCCCTCCACTTT.

The rearrangement uses TRBV7-2 and TRBJ1-3; D unresolved. CDR1 and CDR2 (germline): SGHTA, FQGNSA. The length of the CDR3 is 14 residues. The ends were cut back, 1 base at V and 0 bases at J, with 4 bases in the middle. CDR3 bases: TGTGCCAGCAGCTTAGTAAACTCTGGAAACACCATATATTTT. Its translation is CASSLVNSGNTIYF.

This chain joins TRBV19 and TRBJ1-3; 11 bases fit TRBD1. With V trimmed by 5 bases and J by 2 bases, 2 bases remained unmatched. The CDR3 contains 15 residues. Per germline, CDR1 LNHDA and CDR2 SQIVND (reference sequence). CDR3 in amino acids: CASSRTGGTGNTIYF. The CDR3 bases are TGTGCCAGTAGTCGGACAGGGGGCACTGGAAACACCATATATTTT.

About this clone itself: The junction departs from germline at one end; a sequencing error may be responsible. V usage is TRBV6-2 or TRBV6-3 and J usage is TRBJ2-7; 8 bases are shared with TRBD1. The CDR3 consists of 13 residues. CDR1 MNHEY and CDR2 SVGEGT come from the germline V gene. DNA of the CDR3: TGTGCCAGCAGTTCACCTCCGGGACAGGTCCTCTTCTTC. Amino acids: CASSSPPGQVLFF.

The chain employs TRBV28 and TRBJ1-5; tentatively, D is TRBD1 (5 bases). The CDR3 is 12 amino acids. V lost 7 bases, J lost 6 bases, and 10 bases lay in between. Germline V gives CDR1 MDHEN, CDR2 SYDVKM. Here the CDR3 DNA reads TGTGCCAGCACCCGAAGGGGTCAGCCCCAGCATTTT. Its translation is CASTRRGQPQHF.

This chain uses TRBV9 with TRBJ2-2, with 10 bases aligning to TRBD2. With V trimmed by 7 bases and J by 1 base, 4 bases remained unmatched. Germline CDR1 reads SGDLS; CDR2 reads YYNGEE. CDR3 length: 15 residues. In DNA form, the CDR3 reads TGTGCCAGCTCTAGCGGGGGCCGGAACACCGGGGAGCTGTTTTTT. Protein: CASSSGGRNTGELFF.

The gene calls are TRBV25-1 and TRBJ2-7; D perhaps matches TRBD1 (6 bases). Germline V lookup: CDR1 MGHDK, CDR2 SYGVNS. This CDR3 contains 13 residues. V lost 5 bases and J 6 bases, leaving 14 bases between the germline ends. CDR3: CASSLGGQIEQYF. CDR3 nucleotide sequence: TGTGCCAGCAGTTTGGGTGGACAGATCGAGCAGTACTTC.

The genes are TRBV7-2 and TRBJ1-6; D gene uncertain. Per germline, CDR1 SGHTA and CDR2 FQGNSA. The ends were cut back, 2 bases at V and 6 bases at J, with 23 bases in the middle. The CDR3 is 19 amino acids. The CDR3 protein is CASSLNLFGVWVGNSPLHF. The CDR3 coding sequence is TGTGCCAGCAGCTTAAACCTCTTCGGGGTATGGGTAGGTAATTCACCCCTCCACTTT.

This clone is medium-sized in the sample. The chain combines TRBV18 with TRBJ1-2, with D perhaps TRBD1 (6 bases). V was trimmed by 0 bases and J by 4 bases, leaving 9 bases between them. The V gene's germline CDR1 is KGHSH and CDR2 LQKENI. The CDR3 has 14 residues. As DNA, the CDR3 is TGTGCCAGCTCACCACCGGAGGACAGCTATGGCTACACCTTC. This translates into CASSPPEDSYGYTF.

The chain employs TRBV21-1 and TRBJ1-1; the table's D call, TRBD1, has no DNA check behind it. TRBV21-1 is assigned pseudogene status. The CDR3 is made up of 15 amino acids. CDR3 region: CASSITGLRLTEAFF. DNA of the CDR3: TGTGCCAGCAGCATTACAGGGTTACGTTTAACTGAAGCTTTCTTT.

The rearrangement uses TRBV30 and TRBJ1-6; the match to TRBD1 covers 8 bases. The ends lost 4 bases at V and 7 bases at J; junction bases unmatched: 9. Germline values: CDR1 GTSNPN, CDR2 SVGIG (reference sequence). The CDR3 sequence is 15 residues long. The CDR3, as DNA: TGTGCCTGGACCCCACAGGGGGGCCAGAATTCACCCCTCCACTTT. Encoded protein: CAWTPQGGQNSPLHF. The whole variable domain, remainder taken from reference TRBV30 and TRBJ1-6, is SQTIHQWPATLVQPVGSPLSLECTVEGTSNPNLYWYRQAAGRGLQLLFYSVGIGQISSEVPQNLSASRPQDRQFILSSKKLLLSDSGFYLCAWTPQGGQNSPLHFGNGTRLTVT.

The V call is TRBV9, the J call TRBJ1-2; D not certain. The CDR3 covers 15 residues. From germline, CDR1 is SGDLS and CDR2 YYNGEE. The V end was cut by 3 bases, the J end by 0 bases, with 12 bases between. DNA for the CDR3: TGTGCCAGCAGCGCGGAACCGGGAACTAACTATGGCTACACCTTC. Translated: CASSAEPGTNYGYTF. The variable domain in full, with the rest retrieved from reference TRBV9 and TRBJ1-2, is DSGVTQTPKHLITATGQRVTLRCSPRSGDLSVYWYQQSLDQGLQFLIQYYNGEERAKGNILERFSAQQFPDLHSELNLSSLELGDSALYFCASSAEPGTNYGYTFGSGTRLTVV.

The chain is built from TRBV5-1 and TRBJ2-1, with 8 bases that match TRBD2. V lost 3 bases to trimming and J lost 8 bases; unmatched junction nucleotides: 1. There are 12 residues in the CDR3. Germline V CDR1 and CDR2: SGHRS, YFSETQ. CDR3 region: CASSSTSDEQFF. CDR3 bases: TGCGCCAGCAGCTCGACTAGCGATGAGCAGTTCTTC.

About this clone: The junction departs from germline at one end; a sequencing error may be responsible. The chain carries TRBV28 and TRBJ1-3; the D gene is possibly TRBD1 (6 bases). This CDR3 has 15 residues. Germline CDR1 is MDHEN and CDR2 is SYDVKM. The CDR3 region is CVSSPGDLSGNTIYF. For the CDR3, the DNA is TGTGTCAGCAGCCCAGGGGACCTCTCTGGAAACACCATATATTTT.

The chain employs TRBV7-2 and TRBJ1-2; the D gene is possibly TRBD1 (6 bases). Germline V gives CDR1 SGHTA, CDR2 FQGNSA. The CDR3 spans 14 residues. Trimming stripped 4 bases from V and 4 bases from J, with 13 bases between. The CDR3 reads CASSWTDRTYGYTF. DNA of the CDR3: TGTGCCAGCAGCTGGACGGACAGAACCTATGGCTACACCTTC.

Comment on this clone: The same CDR3 can be traced to other DNA sequences in this sample. V gene TRBV6-5 combines with J gene TRBJ2-7; 7 nucleotides match TRBD1. This CDR3 comprises 14 residues. Germline values: CDR1 MNHEY, CDR2 SVGAGI. With 2 bases clipped from V and 1 base from J, the junction kept 2 bases outside the gene matches. CDR3 amino acids: CASSYGQASYEQYF. CDR3 sequence (DNA): TGTGCCAGCAGTTACGGACAGGCGTCCTACGAGCAGTACTTC.

This clone occurred once. The rearrangement links TRBV7-2 to TRBJ2-1; TRBD1 aligns across 10 bases. J was trimmed by 12 bases and V by 4 bases; bases with no gene match: 12. This CDR3 comprises 15 residues. Looked up from germline, CDR1 is SGHTA and CDR2 is FQGNSA. CDR3 protein: CASSSRGGQGVGQFF. CDR3 DNA sequence: TGTGCCAGCAGCTCCAGAGGAGGACAGGGGGTCGGGCAGTTCTTC.

The chain has TRBV21-1 and TRBJ1-4; no check of the table's D call, TRBD1, against the DNA was made. TRBV21-1 corresponds to a pseudogene. This CDR3 comprises 17 residues. CDR3 DNA: TGTGCCAGCAGCAAATCGACAGGGGGAGCAACTAATGAAAAACTGTTTTTT. Protein sequence: CASSKSTGGATNEKLFF.

This clone was recorded once. The V call is TRBV5-4, the J call TRBJ1-2; 9 nucleotides line up with TRBD1. Per the germline V gene, CDR1 is SGHNT and CDR2 is YYREEE (reference sequence). CDR3 length: 14 amino acids. V lost 4 bases to trimming and J lost 4 bases; unmatched junction nucleotides: 5. The CDR3 is CASSPGTGIYGYTF. The CDR3 DNA is TGTGCCAGCAGCCCCGGGACAGGGATCTATGGCTACACCTTC.

The chain uses TRBV2 and TRBJ1-6; D is perhaps TRBD1 (6 bases). Germline CDR1 reads SNHLY; CDR2 reads FYNNEI. V lost 6 bases and J lost 0, with 6 bases in between. This CDR3 spans 14 amino acids. In DNA form, the CDR3 reads TGTGCCAGCAGGGACAGCTCCTATAATTCACCCCTCCACTTT. Amino acids: CASRDSSYNSPLHF.

Notes on this clone: Other DNA sequences from this sample encode an identical CDR3 as well. The rearrangement joins TRBV29-1 to TRBJ1-1; D is possibly TRBD1 (5 bases). The CDR3 covers 13 residues. Germline loops: CDR1 SQVTM, CDR2 ANQGSEA. Trimming removed 5 bases from V and 2 bases from J, with 12 bases in between. The CDR3 sequence is CSVSRVLNTEAFF. The CDR3 nucleotides read TGCAGCGTTTCCAGGGTCCTAAACACTGAAGCTTTCTTT.

The CDR3 DNA is TGTGCCAGCAGCTTTGGAGGGGACGAGCAGTACTTC. Protein: CASSFGGDEQYF. This rearrangement joins TRBV11-2 to TRBJ2-7; perhaps TRBD2 as D (6 bases). This CDR3 region has 12 residues. The V and J ends lost 3 bases and 5 bases respectively, with 8 bases between them. CDR1 SGHAT and CDR2 FQNNGV come from the germline V gene.

The gene calls are TRBV6-5 and TRBJ1-1; no clear D. CDR1 is MNHEY and CDR2 is SVGAGI in the germline V gene. This CDR3 spans 11 amino acids. V was trimmed by 6 bases and J by 4 bases, leaving 6 bases between them. This CDR3 reads CASRRATEAFF. CDR3 in DNA: TGTGCCAGCAGGAGGGCCACTGAAGCTTTCTTT.

V is TRBV29-1 and J is TRBJ1-2; no definite D call. V was cut by 6 bases and J by 3 bases, with 17 bases left in between. Germline values: CDR1 SQVTM, CDR2 ANQGSEA. The CDR3 spans 14 residues. Here the CDR3 reads CSVILQSSHYGYTF. The DNA for the CDR3 is TGCAGCGTAATCTTACAGAGCTCACACTATGGCTACACCTTC.

This sequence joins TRBV2 and TRBJ1-3; D unresolved. The CDR3 covers 14 residues. Germline CDR1 reads SNHLY; CDR2 reads FYNNEI. The V gene lost 6 bases and the J gene lost 2 bases, with 11 bases spanning the gap. The CDR3 DNA follows: TGTGCCAGCAGGTATACAGTGGCTGGAAACACCATATATTTT. The encoded protein is CASRYTVAGNTIYF.